The rows below give T cell receptor beta chains drawn from one sample of a study of a mutant IDH1 vaccine in newly diagnosed glioma. Repertoires were generated with immunoSEQ multiplex PCR, while TCRdb's copy carries only in-frame clones and drops some. The sample contains about 34,000 clones, about 83% of which appear only once. These receptors lack a known antigen. The specimen was PBMCs, collected from a glioma patient whose treatment included an IDH1 peptide vaccine. These receptors were collected from a woman aged 30 to 39 with glioma. Both conserved end residues are part of each CDR3. Each record gives: CDR3 DNA, CDR3 protein, V gene, clone size, D gene, CDR3 length, J gene. A D gene is named only where the DNA matches it firmly. Part of the rows lack a size; the others show once, few, many or a class for expanded clones.

CDR3 DNA: TGCGCCAGCAGTCGGATATTGGGGGCCGGGGAGCTGTTTTTT
CDR3 protein: CASSRILGAGELFF
V gene: TRBV10-1
clone size: NA
D gene: NA
CDR3 length: 14
J gene: TRBJ2-2

CDR3 DNA: TGTGCCAGCAGCTTATATAAGGACAGTGAAGCTTTCTTT
CDR3 protein: CASSLYKDSEAFF
V gene: TRBV7-9
clone size: NA
D gene: NA
CDR3 length: 13
J gene: TRBJ1-1

CDR3 DNA: TGTGCCAGCGGCACAGGGGTCAATGAGCAGTTCTTC
CDR3 protein: CASGTGVNEQFF
V gene: TRBV25-1
clone size: NA
D gene: TRBD1
CDR3 length: 12
J gene: TRBJ2-1

CDR3 DNA: TGCGCCAGCAGAATGGGTCCCGGGAATGAGCAGTTCTTC
CDR3 protein: CASRMGPGNEQFF
V gene: TRBV5-1
clone size: NA
D gene: NA
CDR3 length: 13
J gene: TRBJ2-1

CDR3 DNA: TGCGCCAGCAGCTTGGACGGCTTCTCTGGAAACACCATATATTTT
CDR3 protein: CASSLDGFSGNTIYF
V gene: TRBV5-1
clone size: NA
D gene: NA
CDR3 length: 15
J gene: TRBJ1-3

CDR3 DNA: TGTGCCAGCAGCCCAGAGACAGGGCTGTCCTACGAGCAGTACTTC
CDR3 protein: CASSPETGLSYEQYF
V gene: TRBV5-6
clone size: NA
D gene: TRBD1
CDR3 length: 15
J gene: TRBJ2-7

CDR3 DNA: TGCAGCGTAGAACAGCTTCCCACCGGGGAGCTGTTTTTT
CDR3 protein: CSVEQLPTGELFF
V gene: TRBV29-1
clone size: NA
D gene: NA
CDR3 length: 13
J gene: TRBJ2-2

CDR3 DNA: TGCGCCAGCAGCTTAAACTCTGGAAACACCATATATTTT
CDR3 protein: CASSLNSGNTIYF
V gene: TRBV5-1
clone size: NA
D gene: NA
CDR3 length: 13
J gene: TRBJ1-3

CDR3 DNA: TGCGCCAGCTCGACTCGGAGCGGGGGATACAATGAGCAGTTCTTC
CDR3 protein: CASSTRSGGYNEQFF
V gene: TRBV5-1
clone size: NA
D gene: TRBD2
CDR3 length: 15
J gene: TRBJ2-1

CDR3 DNA: TGTGCCAGCAGTGAAGGCCCTTCCTACGAGCAGTACTTC
CDR3 protein: CASSEGPSYEQYF
V gene: TRBV6-1
clone size: medium-sized
D gene: NA
CDR3 length: 13
J gene: TRBJ2-7

CDR3 DNA: TGCGCCAGCAGCTTGACAGGCCTGTCCTACGAGCAGTACTTC
CDR3 protein: CASSLTGLSYEQYF
V gene: TRBV5-1
clone size: NA
D gene: NA
CDR3 length: 14
J gene: TRBJ2-7

CDR3 DNA: TGTGCCAGCATCTGGGGGGATTCCCACTATGGCTACACCTTC
CDR3 protein: CASIWGDSHYGYTF
V gene: TRBV2
clone size: NA
D gene: NA
CDR3 length: 14
J gene: TRBJ1-2

CDR3 DNA: TGTGCCAGCAGCGTTCATGGGGTAGGTTCACCCCTCCACTTT
CDR3 protein: CASSVHGVGSPLHF
V gene: TRBV9
clone size: NA
D gene: NA
CDR3 length: 14
J gene: TRBJ1-6

CDR3 DNA: TGTGCCAGCAGCTTAGGCCCCACCGTGGAGCTGTTTTTT
CDR3 protein: CASSLGPTVELFF
V gene: TRBV7-2
clone size: NA
D gene: NA
CDR3 length: 13
J gene: TRBJ2-2

CDR3 DNA: TGTGCCAGTAGTACGAACAGAGGTAACTATGGCTACACCTTC
CDR3 protein: CASSTNRGNYGYTF
V gene: TRBV19
clone size: NA
D gene: NA
CDR3 length: 14
J gene: TRBJ1-2

CDR3 DNA: TGCGCCAGCAGTTTACAGGGTTACATTCAGTACTTC
CDR3 protein: CASSLQGYIQYF
V gene: TRBV5-1
clone size: NA
D gene: NA
CDR3 length: 12
J gene: TRBJ2-4

CDR3 DNA: TGTGCCAGCCGGACTAGCGGGCAGCTGAATACGCAGTATTTT
CDR3 protein: CASRTSGQLNTQYF
V gene: TRBV6-6
clone size: NA
D gene: TRBD2
CDR3 length: 14
J gene: TRBJ2-3

CDR3 DNA: TGTGCCAGCAGCTCCCTGACAGGGACGAACACTGAAGCTTTCTTT
CDR3 protein: CASSSLTGTNTEAFF
V gene: TRBV5-4
clone size: NA
D gene: TRBD1
CDR3 length: 15
J gene: TRBJ1-1

CDR3 DNA: TGTGCCAGCAGTTACGCGAACACTGAAGCTTTCTTT
CDR3 protein: CASSYANTEAFF
V gene: TRBV6-6
clone size: NA
D gene: NA
CDR3 length: 12
J gene: TRBJ1-1

CDR3 DNA: TGTGCCAGCAGTTTCCTAGGGGGTGATAGCAATCAGCCCCAGCATTTT
CDR3 protein: CASSFLGGDSNQPQHF
V gene: TRBV27
clone size: NA
D gene: NA
CDR3 length: 16
J gene: TRBJ1-5

CDR3 DNA: TGTGCCAGCAGCACTTTTGGACATTACACTGAAGCTTTCTTT
CDR3 protein: CASSTFGHYTEAFF
V gene: TRBV7-2
clone size: NA
D gene: NA
CDR3 length: 14
J gene: TRBJ1-1

CDR3 DNA: TGCGCCAGCAGCCTAAGCGGGGGCTCCTACGAGCAGTACTTC
CDR3 protein: CASSLSGGSYEQYF
V gene: TRBV4-3
clone size: NA
D gene: TRBD2
CDR3 length: 14
J gene: TRBJ2-7

CDR3 DNA: TGTGCCAGCAGCTTGTCTACCGGGGAGCTGTTTTTT
CDR3 protein: CASSLSTGELFF
V gene: TRBV7-9
clone size: once
D gene: NA
CDR3 length: 12
J gene: TRBJ2-2

CDR3 DNA: TGCGCCAGCAGCCAAGGACTCTTACAAAACATTCAGTACTTC
CDR3 protein: CASSQGLLQNIQYF
V gene: TRBV4-1
clone size: few
D gene: NA
CDR3 length: 14
J gene: TRBJ2-4

CDR3 DNA: TGTGCCATCAGTGAGTCAGGGACAGGCACCGGGGAGCTGTTTTTT
CDR3 protein: CAISESGTGTGELFF
V gene: TRBV10-3
clone size: NA
D gene: TRBD1
CDR3 length: 15
J gene: TRBJ2-2

CDR3 DNA: TGTGCCAGCAGGACGGGACAGGTTAACTATGGCTACACCTTC
CDR3 protein: CASRTGQVNYGYTF
V gene: TRBV5-6
clone size: NA
D gene: TRBD1
CDR3 length: 14
J gene: TRBJ1-2

CDR3 DNA: TGTGCCAGCAGCGGGGTCCGGGTGGGAGAGGGGCATGGCTACACCTTC
CDR3 protein: CASSGVRVGEGHGYTF
V gene: TRBV9
clone size: NA
D gene: NA
CDR3 length: 16
J gene: TRBJ1-2

CDR3 DNA: TGTGCCATCTCGCCCGGACAGGGGGTTGTTGGCTACACCTTC
CDR3 protein: CAISPGQGVVGYTF
V gene: TRBV27
clone size: NA
D gene: TRBD1
CDR3 length: 14
J gene: TRBJ1-2

CDR3 DNA: TGTGCCAGCAGTTACCGCCCGGGGGGGTACACTGAAGCTTTCTTT
CDR3 protein: CASSYRPGGYTEAFF
V gene: TRBV6-5
clone size: NA
D gene: NA
CDR3 length: 15
J gene: TRBJ1-1

CDR3 DNA: TGTGCCAGCAGCTTGGTGGTGGCCAGGGGCCCCTTCTACGAGCAGTACTTC
CDR3 protein: CASSLVVARGPFYEQYF
V gene: TRBV5-5
clone size: NA
D gene: NA
CDR3 length: 17
J gene: TRBJ2-7

CDR3 DNA: TGCGCCAGCAGCCAAAGGGGACCGGGTCTCCGGGGGGTTAATGAAAAACTGTTTTTT
CDR3 protein: CASSQRGPGLRGVNEKLFF
V gene: TRBV4-1
clone size: NA
D gene: NA
CDR3 length: 19
J gene: TRBJ1-4

CDR3 DNA: TGCGCCAGCAGCCTGACAGGGCTTAATGAAAAACTGTTTTTT
CDR3 protein: CASSLTGLNEKLFF
V gene: TRBV4-1
clone size: NA
D gene: TRBD1
CDR3 length: 14
J gene: TRBJ1-4

CDR3 DNA: TGTGCCAGCAGTCTTCATGGGAGAACCTTCTATGGCTACACCTTC
CDR3 protein: CASSLHGRTFYGYTF
V gene: TRBV6-5
clone size: NA
D gene: NA
CDR3 length: 15
J gene: TRBJ1-2

CDR3 DNA: TGTGCCAGCTCTTCGACAGGTTACGACTATGGCTACACCTTC
CDR3 protein: CASSSTGYDYGYTF
V gene: TRBV2
clone size: NA
D gene: NA
CDR3 length: 14
J gene: TRBJ1-2

CDR3 DNA: TGTGCCACCAGCAGAGGGACCGGCACTGGTTACTCACCCCTCCACTTT
CDR3 protein: CATSRGTGTGYSPLHF
V gene: TRBV15
clone size: NA
D gene: NA
CDR3 length: 16
J gene: TRBJ1-6

CDR3 DNA: TGTGCCATCAGTGAGTCGAGAGACAGGGCCAATGAGCAGTTCTTC
CDR3 protein: CAISESRDRANEQFF
V gene: TRBV10-3
clone size: once
D gene: TRBD1
CDR3 length: 15
J gene: TRBJ2-1

CDR3 DNA: TGTGCCACCAGCAGAGATTTCGGCGGATATGGCTACACCTTC
CDR3 protein: CATSRDFGGYGYTF
V gene: TRBV15
clone size: NA
D gene: NA
CDR3 length: 14
J gene: TRBJ1-2

CDR3 DNA: TGCGCCAGCAGTGACAGGGACACTGAAGCTTTCTTT
CDR3 protein: CASSDRDTEAFF
V gene: TRBV5-1
clone size: NA
D gene: TRBD1
CDR3 length: 12
J gene: TRBJ1-1

CDR3 DNA: TGTGCCAGCAGCTTAGAGCCTAGGGCCACCTCTCAGCAGTACTTC
CDR3 protein: CASSLEPRATSQQYF
V gene: TRBV7-2
clone size: NA
D gene: NA
CDR3 length: 15
J gene: TRBJ2-7

CDR3 DNA: TGCGCCAGCAGCTTGGTGGCCAGACTTGAATTGTACGGCTACACCTTC
CDR3 protein: CASSLVARLELYGYTF
V gene: TRBV5-1
clone size: NA
D gene: NA
CDR3 length: 16
J gene: TRBJ1-2

CDR3 DNA: TGCGCCAGCAGCCTGGTTACGATCCGGACCGGGGAGCTGTTTTTT
CDR3 protein: CASSLVTIRTGELFF
V gene: TRBV4-1
clone size: NA
D gene: NA
CDR3 length: 15
J gene: TRBJ2-2

CDR3 DNA: TGCAGTGAAGGGACTGGGGGGAAGCAGTTCTTC
CDR3 protein: CSEGTGGKQFF
V gene: TRBV20-1
clone size: NA
D gene: NA
CDR3 length: 11
J gene: TRBJ2-1

CDR3 DNA: TGCGCCAGCAGCGCGCCGGGACAGGGGGTTAATGAGCAGTTCTTC
CDR3 protein: CASSAPGQGVNEQFF
V gene: TRBV4-3
clone size: NA
D gene: TRBD1
CDR3 length: 15
J gene: TRBJ2-1

CDR3 DNA: TGTGCCAGCAGCTCCCCGACAGGGCCGCGAGGTGGCTACACCTTC
CDR3 protein: CASSSPTGPRGGYTF
V gene: TRBV7-8
clone size: once
D gene: TRBD1
CDR3 length: 15
J gene: TRBJ1-2

CDR3 DNA: TGTGCCAGCAGCTTGGCAGTAGCGGACACAGATACGCAGTATTTT
CDR3 protein: CASSLAVADTDTQYF
V gene: TRBV5-8
clone size: NA
D gene: NA
CDR3 length: 15
J gene: TRBJ2-3

CDR3 DNA: TGTGCCAGCAGCCCGACAGGGTTTGGCTACACCTTC
CDR3 protein: CASSPTGFGYTF
V gene: TRBV14
clone size: NA
D gene: TRBD1
CDR3 length: 12
J gene: TRBJ1-2

CDR3 DNA: TGTGCCAGTAGTATAGGTCCAGGACTATACCTTACAGATACGCAGTATTTT
CDR3 protein: CASSIGPGLYLTDTQYF
V gene: TRBV19
clone size: NA
D gene: NA
CDR3 length: 17
J gene: TRBJ2-3

CDR3 DNA: TGTGCCAGCAGTTACTCGGGAGGGACTTATTTC
CDR3 protein: CASSYSGGTYF
V gene: TRBV6-5
clone size: NA
D gene: NA
CDR3 length: 11
J gene: TRBJ1-2

CDR3 DNA: TGTGCCAGCAGTTTTTCGGGGGGAAGAGAGACCCAGTACTTC
CDR3 protein: CASSFSGGRETQYF
V gene: TRBV27
clone size: NA
D gene: TRBD2
CDR3 length: 14
J gene: TRBJ2-5

CDR3 DNA: TGCGCCAGCAAGTGGCTAGCGGGGGAGGCCTACGAGCAGTACTTC
CDR3 protein: CASKWLAGEAYEQYF
V gene: TRBV5-1
clone size: NA
D gene: TRBD2
CDR3 length: 15
J gene: TRBJ2-7

CDR3 DNA: TGTGCCAGCTCACCACTGGGACAGCAACGCGAGCAGTACTTC
CDR3 protein: CASSPLGQQREQYF
V gene: TRBV18
clone size: NA
D gene: TRBD1
CDR3 length: 14
J gene: TRBJ2-7